The present T cell receptor beta chain was sequenced within a study of T cell repertoires in cytomegalovirus infection (dated by TCRdb to about 2019). About the full investigation: The peptide stimulations were aimed at well-studied HLA-B-restricted epitopes as well as recently identified HLA-C-restricted CMV epitopes, whose presentation resists viral immunomodulation. Because public TCR beta signatures pointed to carriage of CMV infection together with the matching HLA type, the HLA type of each donor mattered for the analysis.

From the cysteine through the phenylalanine, the CDR3 covers 14 amino acids. The DNA shown is the 42-base CDR3, in frame from base 1. V is cut by 7 bases and J by 7 bases, and the space between the germline ends is 14 bases. From the germline V gene (reference sequence), CDR1 is MNHEY and CDR2 is SMNVEV. To note about this clonotype: Its antigen remains unidentified. The input lacks base qualities; no much larger clone sits a single base away.

Sequencing took place on an Illumina HiSeq 1500. TCRdb passed the public sequencing reads through fastp at Q25 and MiXCR, retaining productive beta sequences. Records with the same CDR3 protein are collapsed into one entry carrying the most frequent genes and DNA. Within this sample are tens of thousands of distinct CDR3 sequences, with about half of them counted one time only. Together, the top ten hold about 92% of the sample. The treatment or condition label, as the study defines it: in vitro stimulation with specific CMV peptide epitopes to enrich CMV-specific T cells. Study-wide findings and limitations: The ex vivo response was dominated by HLA-C-restricted CMV-specific TCR beta clonotypes, and the single most frequent clonotype in two of eight donors was supplied by these HLA-C-restricted clonotypes. Cumulative frequency of public TCR beta family members discriminated carriers of CMV infection plus the relevant HLA type in this cohort and an independent 352-donor cohort.

The chain is made from TRBV27 and TRBJ1-6; tentative D gene TRBD1, with 5 bases matching. Specimen: CD8+ T cells from cultured PBMCs, collected from culture after CMV antigen stimulation. The TCR was taken from a human donor in good health (CMV status not recorded). Some clones in this sample may be carry-over from other donors' samples. In nucleotides, the sequence is TGTGCCAGCACCAGTGGGGCTCGGAATTCACCCCTCCACTTT. It is translated as CASTSGARNSPLHF.